The subject of this entry is one T cell receptor (beta chain). This specimen comes from a study of blood T cell repertoires in COVID-19. Study-wide background: The United States, Italy and Spain were the sources of the acute and convalescent COVID-19 samples. T cells, B-cell-depleted T cells, or PBMCs supplied cDNA or gDNA.

The CDR3 is 14 residues long. In the original processing: Reference gene primer amplification yielded estimated nucleated cell counts. Using immunoSEQ multiplex PCR, the repertoire was profiled, and TCRdb retains in-frame clones only, with some absent. Clone size and the V and J calls come from that table; the DNA yielded D and trimming. This repertoire shows some 90,000 clones, 89% found once; its top ten account for 5.2%. The chain recombines TRBV7-5 with TRBJ2-7; TRBD2 is the table's D call, not checked against the DNA. TRBV7-5 is an annotated pseudogene. The sample was peripheral blood. This sequence was found in a woman at least 80 years old with active COVID-19. CDR3: CARSGLAGAYEQYF. For the CDR3, the DNA is TGTGCCAGAAGTGGACTAGCGGGGGCCTACGAGCAGTACTTC.